The 13 T cell receptor beta chains listed next were all sequenced from one sample in a study of T cell clonotyping in hematopoietic cell transplantation. Here immunoSEQ multiplex PCR was the method, and the copy in TCRdb shows in-frame clones only, minus some. The sample holds under 30,000 clones, more than 60% seen once. Stated time point: recipient sample about 28 days before transplant, after cytoreduction. Sequencing was performed on peripheral blood mononuclear cells, taken before stem cell transplant. The receptors shown here come from a woman aged 25 to 39 with chronic myeloid leukemia. Some clones in this sample may be carry-over from other donors' samples.

The gene calls are TRBV4-2 and TRBJ1-2; a weak D match, TRBD1 (5 bases). The germline CDR1 and CDR2 sequences are LGHNA and YNFKEQ. The CDR3 loop spans 17 amino acids. V shed 4 bases and J shed 4 bases, with 22 bases lying between them. The CDR3 DNA reads as TGTGCCAGCAGCCCCTCACAGGACGCTCAGGGACCCTATGGCTACACCTTC. It codes for CASSPSQDAQGPYGYTF.

There are a few counts of this clone. The chain couples TRBV6-5 to TRBJ2-5; 13 bases map to TRBD2. CDR1 is MNHEY, CDR2 SVGAGI, per germline. Losses at the gene ends were 2 bases for V and 3 bases for J; bases not matched to a gene: 3. This CDR3 comprises 16 residues. The CDR3 spells CASSYPGLAGEETQYF. CDR3 in DNA: TGTGCCAGCAGTTACCCCGGACTAGCGGGGGAAGAGACCCAGTACTTC.

The chain employs TRBV4-2 and TRBJ2-3, with TRBD2 matching 9 bases. With 2 bases clipped from V and 6 bases from J, the junction kept 9 bases outside the gene matches. Germline V CDR1 and CDR2: LGHNA, YNFKEQ. CDR3 size: 16 residues. For the CDR3, the DNA is TGTGCCAGCAGCCAAATGACTAGCGGCCGTCCGGATACGCAGTATTTT. Protein sequence: CASSQMTSGRPDTQYF.

The gene calls are TRBV5-1 and TRBJ1-6, with D maybe TRBD1 (5 bases). Trimming left V 2 bases short and J 10 bases short, with 19 bases between. The CDR3 has 16 amino acids. Germline CDR1 and CDR2: SGHRS and YFSETQ. The CDR3 region has the DNA TGCGCCAGCAGCTTTGGTTTCGGGGGTTTAGGGTCACCCCTCCACTTT. It specifies CASSFGFGGLGSPLHF.

The J gene is TRBJ1-5, the V gene TRBV29-1; 8 nucleotides agree with TRBD1. V shed 6 bases and J 7 bases; nucleotides not matched to a gene: 5. The CDR3 is 12 residues long. The germline V gene has CDR1 SQVTM and CDR2 ANQGSEA. This CDR3 reads CSVLTGAQPQHF. In DNA form, the CDR3 reads TGCAGCGTATTGACAGGGGCCCAGCCCCAGCATTTT.

The chain has TRBV30 and TRBJ1-2, with D tentatively TRBD1 (6 bases). The CDR3 sequence is 10 residues long. Germline V lookup: CDR1 GTSNPN, CDR2 SVGIG (reference sequence). V dropped 5 bases and J dropped 5 bases, with 6 bases sitting between them. The CDR3: CAWGQYGYTF. In nucleotides, the CDR3 is TGTGCCTGGGGACAGTATGGCTACACCTTC.

This chain connects TRBV30 to TRBJ1-1; D ambiguous. This CDR3 spans 13 amino acids. V was trimmed by 3 bases and J by 4 bases, leaving 12 bases between them. Germline V gene lookup returns CDR1 GTSNPN and CDR2 SVGIG (reference sequence). CDR3 sequence: CAWRRNEGTEAFF. CDR3 bases: TGTGCCTGGAGACGAAATGAAGGCACTGAAGCTTTCTTT.

V and J are TRBV6-6 and TRBJ2-3; perhaps D is TRBD1 or TRBD2 (5 bases each). Between the trimmed V and J ends, which lost 5 bases and 4 bases, there was a span of 10 bases. The CDR3 sequence is 13 residues long. CDR1 is MNHNY and CDR2 is SVGAGI in the germline V gene (reference sequence). The CDR3 protein is CASSRDLADTQYF. The DNA for the CDR3 is TGTGCCAGCAGTCGGGACCTCGCAGATACGCAGTATTTT.

The chain joins TRBV6-5 to TRBJ2-1, with 9 nucleotides matching TRBD2. The J segment lost 10 bases and the V segment lost 6 bases, leaving 7 bases of the junction unmatched. Germline values: CDR1 MNHEY, CDR2 SVGAGI. This CDR3 spans 13 amino acids. CDR3: CASSPRAGGEQFF. As DNA, the CDR3 is TGTGCCAGCAGCCCCAGGGCGGGGGGGGAGCAGTTCTTC.

The chain is built from TRBV30 and TRBJ2-3, with TRBD2 matching over 13 bases. The CDR3 spans 20 residues. The germline gives CDR1 GTSNPN, CDR2 SVGIG (reference sequence). The V and J ends lost 0 bases and 0 bases, in that order; junction bases with no gene match: 12. CDR3 DNA: TGTGCCTGGAGTGTATCCCGACTAGCGGGGGGCTTCTCTAGCACAGATACGCAGTATTTT. It translates to CAWSVSRLAGGFSSTDTQYF.

V gene TRBV4-1 combines with J gene TRBJ1-6; no clear D gene. This CDR3 has 17 amino acids. Germline-derived CDR1 and CDR2 are MGHRA and YSYEKL. Between the trimmed V and J ends, which lost 1 base and 0 bases, there was a span of 10 bases. The CDR3 reads CASSQASQSSYNSPLHF. The CDR3 DNA reads as TGCGCCAGCAGCCAAGCGAGTCAGAGCTCCTATAATTCACCCCTCCACTTT.

V and J are TRBV14 and TRBJ1-2, with D perhaps matching TRBD1 (5 bases). V shed 1 base and J shed 3 bases, with 9 bases lying between them. This CDR3 comprises 14 residues. Germline V gives CDR1 SGHDN, CDR2 FVKESK. The CDR3 region is CASSQGGTDYGYTF. In nucleotides, the CDR3 is TGTGCCAGCAGCCAAGGAGGGACGGACTATGGCTACACCTTC.

This clone was seen once. V gene TRBV30 combines with J gene TRBJ2-3; 7 nucleotides agree with TRBD1. V shed 0 bases, J shed 3 bases, and the junction held 6 bases outside the gene matches. This CDR3 comprises 15 residues. Germline V gives CDR1 GTSNPN, CDR2 SVGIG (reference sequence). The CDR3 protein is CAWSVIGGGTDTQYF. For the CDR3, the DNA is TGTGCCTGGAGTGTGATAGGGGGCGGGACAGATACGCAGTATTTT.